This TCR beta chain was identified during a study of T-cell reconstitution after alpha-beta-depleted transplantation in children. Points from the study as a whole: Alpha-beta T cells about two months after transplant reportedly derived from several hundred expanded graft clones. At one year after transplant, newly produced T cells mostly accounted for T-cell counts and diversity.

Preparing the TCRbeta library involved the use of unique molecular identifiers. TCRdb recomputed calls from the PCR reads with MiXCR, one row per CDR3 protein. Among around 240,000 distinct CDR3 sequences listed, 8.2% were seen once. This clonotype was seen at least ten times. Its antigen is not known. CDR3 size: 18 residues. The germline V gene has CDR1 SGHRS and CDR2 YFSETQ. V lost 4 bases and J lost 0, with 19 bases in between. This clonotype was obtained from a male patient between 5 and 17 years old who had a stem cell transplant for acute lymphoblastic leukemia, so the T cells may come from the graft donor. Sequencing used PBMCs, mostly from graft donor cells, obtained 180 days after TCRalphabeta/CD19-depleted stem cell transplant. The rearrangement joins TRBV5-1 to TRBJ1-4; a weak D match, TRBD1 (6 bases). The CDR3 here is CASSPTGWRVATNEKLFF. The CDR3 DNA follows: TGCGCCAGCAGCCCGACAGGCTGGCGAGTTGCAACTAATGAAAAACTGTTTTTT.